This TCR beta chain was identified during a study of blood T cell repertoires in COVID-19. Germline CDR1 MNHEY, CDR2 SMNVEV (reference sequence). V was pared by 5 bases and J by 3 bases, with 12 bases of the junction left unmatched. This CDR3 is built from 16 residues. Study processing details: Estimation of nucleated cell counts relied on the amplification of reference gene primers. Method: immunoSEQ multiplex PCR; TCRdb's copy keeps in-frame clones and lacks some. The DNA gave D and trimming, while V, J and clone size come from that table. The repertoire holds approximately 92,000 clones, 85% seen once, with around 3.7% in the top ten.

What was sequenced was peripheral blood. The TCR was taken from a man aged 50-59 years with acute or convalescent COVID-19. The chain carries TRBV27 and TRBJ2-7; 8 positions match TRBD2. The CDR3 nucleotides are TGTGCCAGCAGTCTGGGTCCTCCGGGAGGGGGCTACGAGCAGTACTTC. It codes for CASSLGPPGGGYEQYF.